This T cell receptor (beta chain) emerged from a study of shared clonotypes between healthy human individuals. Study summary: Each donor's CD8 memory used one plate, CD8 naive two, each CD4 subset three. Whole-study findings and limits: Sequencing of the sorted subsets was shown by rarefaction to be incomplete despite large depth. The researchers took only blood, and tissue repertoires probably look different. A few donors showed sharing of approximately 5% of naive CD4 clonotypes.

CD45RO-negative cells were positively selected for CCR7, leaving out terminally differentiated effector memory CD45RA+ cells. Assay used: immunoSEQ multiplex PCR; TCRdb lists only in-frame clones, some missing. The sample shows approximately 1.9 million clones, around 95% of them seen only once. On this clone: Its cognate antigen is unknown. Within the sample, other DNA sequences also encode this same CDR3.

Germline V gives CDR1 SQVTM, CDR2 ANQGSEA. V was cut by 0 bases and J by 7 bases, with 6 bases left in between. The CDR3 is 11 residues long. The V call is TRBV29-1, the J call TRBJ1-1; D not certain. The specimen sequenced was naive CD8+ T cells from PBMCs. The receptor's source is a man in his late teens or twenties in good health. Some clones in this sample may be carry-over from other donors' samples. The DNA for the CDR3 is TGCAGCGTTGAAGATCCCATTGAAGCTTTCTTT. Protein product: CSVEDPIEAFF.